This T cell receptor beta chain was profiled in a study of beta chain features in type 1 diabetes. Expressed TCRB transcripts were sequenced because the entire RNA isolate underwent reverse transcription. Libraries were prepared by immunoSEQ multiplex PCR; TCRdb keeps only in-frame clonotypes and omits some of them. The sample includes some 150,000 clones, 9.7% of them seen just once. Germline values: CDR1 SGHVS, CDR2 FQNEAQ. The V and J ends lost 5 bases and 4 bases respectively, with 15 bases between them. This CDR3 comprises 14 residues. Sequencing input: central memory CD4+ T cells from blood. The chain is built from TRBV7-8 and TRBJ2-7; perhaps TRBD2 as D (5 bases). The clonotype comes from a middle-aged woman in good health. The chain's CDR3 is CASSRTGLAYEQYF. The CDR3 DNA reads TGTGCCAGCAGCCGTACGGGGTTAGCGTACGAGCAGTACTTC.